This T cell receptor beta chain was profiled in a study of T-cell reconstitution after alpha-beta-depleted transplantation in children listed by TCRdb under 2016. Some background on the complete study: The study quantitatively tracked T-cell immune reconstitution after TCRalphabeta/CD19-depleted allogeneic hematopoietic cell transplantation in children using TCR repertoire profiling. Study-wide conclusions, independent of this receptor: The apparently early alphabetaT-cell count recovery about two months after transplant was reportedly dependent on only several hundred rapidly expanded clones derived from non-depleted graft cells. In some patients, the high TCRbeta diversity seen at day 60 was put down to recipient T cells and intrathymic progenitors that had survived conditioning. Over subsequent months, a decline in hyperexpanded clone frequencies was noted, and after one year, T-cell counts and TCRbeta diversity were mostly ascribed to newly produced T cells.

This clonotype was seen a few times. Its antigen remains undetermined. The sample holds no much larger clone one base away, and base qualities are not on file. Library preparation used PCR. Sequencer: Illumina HiSeq 2500. TCR library preparation used molecular barcoding, with unique molecular identifiers applied to normalize quantification of the TCRbeta repertoire. TCRdb reran the public reads through fastp at Q25 and MiXCR, keeping productive beta chains. Rows with one shared CDR3 protein collapse into an entry with the most common genes and DNA. The sample contains approximately 520,000 distinct CDR3 sequences, about an eighth of them found a single time. Together, the top ten hold approximately 15% of the sample. Reading the label with the study, this specimen's treatment or condition is: allogeneic hematopoietic cell transplantation with graft depleted of TCRalphabeta T cells and CD19 B cells. The transplant recipients were children given TCRalphabeta/CD19-depleted allogeneic hematopoietic cell grafts.

The CDR1 and CDR2 encoded by the germline V gene are MDHEN and SYDVKM. Including cysteine and phenylalanine, the CDR3 has 15 amino acids. Of the read, only the CDR3 DNA is kept; its 45 bases are in frame from base 1. The trim is 3 bases for V and 5 bases for J, with a gap of 14 bases between the germline ends. The sequence came from a female patient aged 2 to 10 who had a stem cell transplant for aplastic anemia, so the T cells may come from the graft donor. The chain is made from TRBV28 and TRBJ1-5; no D gene is confidently identified. This material consisted of PBMCs, mostly from graft donor cells, taken 180 days after TCRalphabeta/CD19-depleted stem cell transplant. At the DNA level, the sequence is TGTGCCAGCAGTTTCTTAGGTAAAGTGGATCAGCCCCAGCATTTT. Protein translation: CASSFLGKVDQPQHF.